Listed below are T cell receptor beta chains from one sample, sequenced in a study of blood T cell repertoires in COVID-19. Here immunoSEQ multiplex PCR was the method, and the copy in TCRdb shows in-frame clones only, minus some. The profile shows approximately 81,000 clones, around 89% of them singletons. The sample consisted of PBMCs or T cells enriched from blood (not recorded which). The receptors come from a woman between 45 and 60 years old with acute COVID-19. CDR3s include the opening cysteine and the closing phenylalanine or tryptophan. Each record gives: D gene, V gene, J gene, CDR3 length, clone size, CDR3 protein, CDR3 DNA. D genes are given only for firm matches. Clone size, where shown, is once, few, many, or a class for clones that have expanded.

D gene: TRBD1
V gene: TRBV11-3
J gene: TRBJ1-2
CDR3 length: 13
clone size: NA
CDR3 protein: CASSKDRESGYTF
CDR3 DNA: TGTGCCAGCAGCAAGGACAGGGAGTCTGGCTACACCTTC

D gene: TRBD1
V gene: TRBV29-1
J gene: TRBJ2-3
CDR3 length: 13
clone size: NA
CDR3 protein: CSVRTGGRDTQYF
CDR3 DNA: TGCAGCGTACGGACAGGGGGAAGAGATACGCAGTATTTT

D gene: NA
V gene: TRBV6-5
J gene: TRBJ2-1
CDR3 length: 13
clone size: NA
CDR3 protein: CASRSGVGNEQFF
CDR3 DNA: TGTGCCAGCAGATCAGGGGTGGGCAATGAGCAGTTCTTC

D gene: TRBD1
V gene: TRBV2
J gene: TRBJ1-2
CDR3 length: 13
clone size: once
CDR3 protein: CASSARTGHGYTF
CDR3 DNA: TGTGCCAGCAGCGCGAGGACAGGGCATGGCTACACCTTC

D gene: NA
V gene: TRBV7-2
J gene: TRBJ1-2
CDR3 length: 16
clone size: NA
CDR3 protein: CASSLLSLTGTSGYTF
CDR3 DNA: TGTGCCAGCAGCTTACTTTCCTTGACAGGCACAAGTGGCTACACCTTC

D gene: TRBD1
V gene: TRBV6-2/TRBV6-3
J gene: TRBJ1-2
CDR3 length: 16
clone size: NA
CDR3 protein: CASSPGTAVLVYGYTF
CDR3 DNA: TGTGCCAGCAGCCCTGGGACAGCAGTTCTAGTCTATGGCTACACCTTC

D gene: NA
V gene: TRBV15
J gene: TRBJ2-5
CDR3 length: 14
clone size: NA
CDR3 protein: CATSRGAYQETQYF
CDR3 DNA: TGTGCCACCAGCAGAGGGGCGTACCAAGAGACCCAGTACTTC

D gene: NA
V gene: TRBV4-3
J gene: TRBJ2-1
CDR3 length: 15
clone size: NA
CDR3 protein: CASSQERAAYNEQFF
CDR3 DNA: TGCGCCAGCAGCCAAGAGCGTGCTGCCTACAATGAGCAGTTCTTC

D gene: NA
V gene: TRBV27
J gene: TRBJ1-1
CDR3 length: 14
clone size: NA
CDR3 protein: CASRRQAVNTEAFF
CDR3 DNA: TGTGCCAGCAGGCGACAGGCGGTGAACACTGAAGCTTTCTTT

D gene: TRBD2
V gene: TRBV7-9
J gene: TRBJ2-5
CDR3 length: 14
clone size: once
CDR3 protein: CASSFGLALETQYF
CDR3 DNA: TGTGCCAGCAGTTTCGGACTAGCTCTAGAGACCCAGTACTTC

D gene: NA
V gene: TRBV4-1
J gene: TRBJ1-4
CDR3 length: 14
clone size: NA
CDR3 protein: CASSQNRVNEKLFF
CDR3 DNA: TGCGCCAGCAGCCAAAACAGGGTAAATGAAAAACTGTTTTTT

D gene: NA
V gene: TRBV30
J gene: TRBJ1-2
CDR3 length: 12
clone size: NA
CDR3 protein: CAWSVQGPGYTF
CDR3 DNA: TGTGCCTGGAGTGTACAGGGCCCTGGCTACACCTTC

D gene: NA
V gene: TRBV7-2
J gene: TRBJ1-6
CDR3 length: 16
clone size: once
CDR3 protein: CASSPGQLNYNSPLHF
CDR3 DNA: TGTGCCAGCAGCCCAGGACAGCTTAACTATAATTCACCCCTCCACTTT

D gene: TRBD1
V gene: TRBV29-1
J gene: TRBJ2-7
CDR3 length: 14
clone size: NA
CDR3 protein: CSVRPQTGAYEQYF
CDR3 DNA: TGCAGCGTTCGGCCCCAAACAGGGGCATACGAGCAGTACTTC

D gene: NA
V gene: TRBV19
J gene: TRBJ1-2
CDR3 length: 16
clone size: NA
CDR3 protein: CASRAEGPLHLYGYTF
CDR3 DNA: TGTGCCAGTAGGGCGGAGGGTCCCCTCCACCTCTATGGCTACACCTTC

D gene: TRBD2
V gene: TRBV5-4
J gene: TRBJ2-2
CDR3 length: 17
clone size: once
CDR3 protein: CASSSGLAGVPTGELFF
CDR3 DNA: TGTGCCAGCAGCTCTGGACTAGCGGGAGTACCCACCGGGGAGCTGTTTTTT

D gene: NA
V gene: TRBV18
J gene: TRBJ2-7
CDR3 length: 17
clone size: NA
CDR3 protein: CASSPMSASDNAGEQYF
CDR3 DNA: TGTGCCAGCTCACCAATGTCGGCTAGCGATAACGCGGGGGAGCAGTACTTC

D gene: NA
V gene: TRBV7-3
J gene: TRBJ2-2
CDR3 length: 14
clone size: NA
CDR3 protein: CASSQVRATGELFF
CDR3 DNA: TGTGCCAGCAGCCAGGTCAGGGCCACCGGGGAGCTGTTTTTT

D gene: NA
V gene: TRBV24-1
J gene: TRBJ1-5
CDR3 length: 17
clone size: once
CDR3 protein: CATSESGRGVSNQPQHF
CDR3 DNA: TGTGCCACCAGTGAGTCAGGGAGGGGAGTTAGCAATCAGCCCCAGCATTTT

D gene: TRBD2
V gene: TRBV18
J gene: TRBJ2-3
CDR3 length: 16
clone size: NA
CDR3 protein: CASSPPSGVSTDTQYF
CDR3 DNA: TGTGCCAGCTCACCACCAAGCGGGGTTAGCACAGATACGCAGTATTTT

D gene: NA
V gene: TRBV19
J gene: TRBJ2-1
CDR3 length: 20
clone size: NA
CDR3 protein: CASTQGLWTWGRFLGNEQFF
CDR3 DNA: TGTGCCAGTACCCAAGGCCTCTGGACGTGGGGGCGATTTTTGGGTAATGAGCAGTTCTTC

D gene: TRBD2
V gene: TRBV28
J gene: TRBJ2-7
CDR3 length: 14
clone size: NA
CDR3 protein: CASLRGLALGEQYF
CDR3 DNA: TGTGCCAGCCTACGTGGACTAGCACTGGGCGAGCAGTACTTC

D gene: NA
V gene: TRBV25-1
J gene: TRBJ2-2
CDR3 length: 15
clone size: NA
CDR3 protein: CASSEGGKDTGELFF
CDR3 DNA: TGTGCCAGCAGTGAGGGGGGTAAGGACACCGGGGAGCTGTTTTTT

D gene: NA
V gene: TRBV6-2/TRBV6-3
J gene: TRBJ1-6
CDR3 length: 17
clone size: NA
CDR3 protein: CASSYSVRSGSNSPLHF
CDR3 DNA: TGTGCCAGCAGTTACTCGGTCCGGTCGGGGAGTAATTCACCCCTCCACTTT

D gene: NA
V gene: TRBV7-3
J gene: TRBJ2-2
CDR3 length: 16
clone size: NA
CDR3 protein: CASSLSPGAGTGELFF
CDR3 DNA: TGTGCCAGCAGCTTATCACCGGGAGCAGGCACCGGGGAGCTGTTTTTT

D gene: NA
V gene: TRBV6-6
J gene: TRBJ2-7
CDR3 length: 15
clone size: NA
CDR3 protein: CASSSRYSGNYEQYF
CDR3 DNA: TGTGCCAGCAGTTCGAGATATAGCGGAAACTACGAGCAGTACTTC

D gene: NA
V gene: TRBV5-4
J gene: TRBJ2-7
CDR3 length: 13
clone size: NA
CDR3 protein: CASSSTLEAEQYF
CDR3 DNA: TGTGCCAGCAGCTCGACTCTGGAGGCCGAGCAGTACTTC

D gene: TRBD1
V gene: TRBV2
J gene: TRBJ1-1
CDR3 length: 14
clone size: NA
CDR3 protein: CASSRQGLDTEAFF
CDR3 DNA: TGTGCCAGCAGCCGACAGGGTTTGGACACTGAAGCTTTCTTT

D gene: NA
V gene: TRBV3-1/TRBV3-2
J gene: TRBJ2-7
CDR3 length: 18
clone size: NA
CDR3 protein: CASSPHLWTAKPINEQYF
CDR3 DNA: TGTGCCAGCAGCCCGCACTTATGGACTGCGAAACCTATCAACGAGCAGTACTTC

D gene: NA
V gene: TRBV24-1
J gene: TRBJ1-2
CDR3 length: 13
clone size: once
CDR3 protein: CATSDSSSEGYTF
CDR3 DNA: TGTGCCACCAGTGATTCCTCATCCGAGGGCTACACCTTC

D gene: NA
V gene: TRBV11-3
J gene: TRBJ1-1
CDR3 length: 15
clone size: NA
CDR3 protein: CASSPQAGPWAEAFF
CDR3 DNA: TGTGCCAGCAGCCCACAGGCCGGGCCCTGGGCTGAAGCTTTCTTT

D gene: NA
V gene: TRBV19
J gene: TRBJ2-6
CDR3 length: 15
clone size: NA
CDR3 protein: CASSFFSSGANVLTF
CDR3 DNA: TGTGCCAGTAGTTTCTTCTCCTCCGGGGCCAACGTCCTGACTTTC

D gene: TRBD1
V gene: TRBV29-1
J gene: TRBJ1-1
CDR3 length: 14
clone size: NA
CDR3 protein: CSAHVRGQYAEAFF
CDR3 DNA: TGCAGCGCCCATGTACGGGGACAGTACGCTGAAGCTTTCTTT

D gene: TRBD2
V gene: TRBV5-5
J gene: TRBJ2-1
CDR3 length: 16
clone size: NA
CDR3 protein: CASSAGGGSSYNEQFF
CDR3 DNA: TGTGCCAGCAGCGCCGGCGGGGGGTCCTCCTACAATGAGCAGTTCTTC

D gene: TRBD2
V gene: TRBV11-2
J gene: TRBJ2-1
CDR3 length: 16
clone size: once
CDR3 protein: CASSLGSWLAANEQFF
CDR3 DNA: TGTGCCAGCAGCTTAGGATCTTGGCTAGCGGCCAATGAGCAGTTCTTC

D gene: TRBD2
V gene: TRBV7-6
J gene: TRBJ2-1
CDR3 length: 16
clone size: NA
CDR3 protein: CASSPGLAGGGNEQFF
CDR3 DNA: TGTGCCAGCAGTCCGGGACTAGCGGGAGGTGGCAATGAGCAGTTCTTC

D gene: NA
V gene: TRBV5-4
J gene: TRBJ2-7
CDR3 length: 14
clone size: NA
CDR3 protein: CASSRGGSGNEQYF
CDR3 DNA: TGTGCCAGCAGCAGGGGGGGTTCCGGAAACGAGCAGTACTTC

D gene: TRBD2
V gene: TRBV29-1
J gene: TRBJ2-3
CDR3 length: 18
clone size: NA
CDR3 protein: CSVGPGTSGSVGTDTQYF
CDR3 DNA: TGCAGCGTGGGACCCGGGACTAGCGGGAGTGTCGGCACAGATACGCAGTATTTT

D gene: TRBD1
V gene: TRBV25-1
J gene: TRBJ2-5
CDR3 length: 15
clone size: NA
CDR3 protein: CASSELQGPQETQYF
CDR3 DNA: TGTGCCAGCAGTGAACTACAGGGGCCCCAAGAGACCCAGTACTTC

D gene: NA
V gene: TRBV5-6
J gene: TRBJ1-5
CDR3 length: 16
clone size: NA
CDR3 protein: CASSWGVGDSNQPQHF
CDR3 DNA: TGTGCCAGCAGCTGGGGAGTGGGAGATAGCAATCAGCCCCAGCATTTT

D gene: NA
V gene: TRBV10-3
J gene: TRBJ1-3
CDR3 length: 12
clone size: NA
CDR3 protein: CAITGSGNTIYF
CDR3 DNA: TGTGCCATCACGGGCTCTGGAAACACCATATATTTT

D gene: TRBD1
V gene: TRBV5-4
J gene: TRBJ2-5
CDR3 length: 17
clone size: NA
CDR3 protein: CASSFSGTGGRGETQYF
CDR3 DNA: TGTGCCAGCAGCTTTTCCGGGACAGGGGGCCGTGGGGAGACCCAGTACTTC

D gene: NA
V gene: TRBV7-9
J gene: TRBJ2-2
CDR3 length: 14
clone size: NA
CDR3 protein: CASSFGGVAGELFF
CDR3 DNA: TGTGCCAGCAGCTTTGGAGGGGTGGCCGGGGAGCTGTTTTTT